This TCR beta chain emerged from a study of T cells after yellow fever vaccination. CDR1 is SGHTA, CDR2 FQGNSA, per germline. The CDR3 runs to 12 residues. V was pared by 4 bases and J by 5 bases, with 6 bases between. Researchers made TCR cDNA using 5'RACE template switching, and this step added a universal primer site and UMIs. TCRdb itself ran the 5' RACE reads through MiXCR, one entry per CDR3 protein. The data hold about 12,000 distinct CDR3 sequences, with roughly 6% observed a single time. Notes on the study in general: Abundant clonotypes from the bulk population could contaminate FACS-sorted repertoires. Few clonotypes appeared in both CD4 and CD8 compartments.

The clonotype originates from a man between 25 and 39 years old who received the YFV17D yellow fever vaccine. The genes are TRBV7-2 and TRBJ1-5, with D uncertain. Sequences were derived from PBMCs, either bulk or a sorted T-cell subset (CD4+, CD8+, memory, or dextramer-sorted; not recorded which), sampled on the day of the yellow fever booster vaccination. CDR3 region: CASSYQHQPQHF. The DNA for the CDR3 is TGTGCCAGCAGCTACCAACATCAGCCCCAGCATTTT.